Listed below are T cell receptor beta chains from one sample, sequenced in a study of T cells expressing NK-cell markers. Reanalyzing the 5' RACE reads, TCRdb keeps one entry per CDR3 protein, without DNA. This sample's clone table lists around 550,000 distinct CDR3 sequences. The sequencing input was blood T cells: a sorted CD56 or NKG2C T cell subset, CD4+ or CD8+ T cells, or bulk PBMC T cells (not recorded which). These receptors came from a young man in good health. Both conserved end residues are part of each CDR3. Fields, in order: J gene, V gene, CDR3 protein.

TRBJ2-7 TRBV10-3 CAISGLAGEGVMEQYF
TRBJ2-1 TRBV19 CASMGTSGFGEQFF
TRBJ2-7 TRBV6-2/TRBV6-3 CASRTSGLSYEQYF
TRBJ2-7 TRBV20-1 CSARVVGHSVYEQYF
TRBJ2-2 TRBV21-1 CATPRPEDTGELFF
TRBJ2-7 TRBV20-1 CSARDSIYEQYF
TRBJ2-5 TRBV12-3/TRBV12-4 CASSFFPPPGQTVETQYF
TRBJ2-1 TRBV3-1 CASSQSPESSYNEQFF
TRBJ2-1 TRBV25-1 CASSDSSHRAGIYNEQFF
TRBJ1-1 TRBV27 CASSLWGPTEAFF
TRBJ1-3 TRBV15 CATSREEEGGNTIYF
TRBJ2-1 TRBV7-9 CASSLKVRGEQFF
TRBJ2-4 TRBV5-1 CASSLGTPAKNIQYF
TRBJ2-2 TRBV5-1 CASTKGPRTDTGELFF
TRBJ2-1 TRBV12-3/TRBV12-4 CASTYTGEGPTNNEQFF
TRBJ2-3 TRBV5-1 CASSETGGGGTDTQYF
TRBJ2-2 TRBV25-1 CASSDRTNTGELFF
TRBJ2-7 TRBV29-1 CSVEGAGQGYEQYF
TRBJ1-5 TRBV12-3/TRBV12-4 CASSLGWGQGPGPQHF
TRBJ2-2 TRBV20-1 CSASVLAGATGELFF
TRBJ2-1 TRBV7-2 CASSLSGNRHNEQFF
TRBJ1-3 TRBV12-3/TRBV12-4 CASKTRLTGLGNTIYF
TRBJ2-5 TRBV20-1 CSARAPARDGRETQYF
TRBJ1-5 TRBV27 CASSPHGQGVLYSNQPQHF
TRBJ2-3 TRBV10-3 CAISDQGREGDTQYF
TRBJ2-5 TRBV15 CATSRDWVVETQYF
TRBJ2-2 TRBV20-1 CSAAPWTGELFF
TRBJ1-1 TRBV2 CASSSGATEAFF
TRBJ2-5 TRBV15 CATGAGVSETQYF
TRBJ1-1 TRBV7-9 CASSWAPTVGMDTEAFF
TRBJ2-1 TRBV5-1 CASSLAIGDSWQFF
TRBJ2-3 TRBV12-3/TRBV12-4 CASTALAGGGDTQYF
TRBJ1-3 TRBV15 CATSIYRNRNGLSGNTIYF
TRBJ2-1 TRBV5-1 CASSTQQGSGQFF
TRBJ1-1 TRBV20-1 CSANNLGQGHTEAFF
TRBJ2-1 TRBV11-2 CASTAGPRTVNEQFF
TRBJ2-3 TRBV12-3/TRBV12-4 CASTSRDRGWTDTQYF
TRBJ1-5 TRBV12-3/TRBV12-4 CASSYTGQGNQPQHF
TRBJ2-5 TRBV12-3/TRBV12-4 CASSEQGEGETQYF
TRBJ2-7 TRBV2 CASSLSSGSRAAEQYF
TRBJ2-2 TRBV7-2 CASRPAGDLNTGELFF
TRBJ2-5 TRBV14 CASSPRAGREETQYF
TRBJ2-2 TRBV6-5 CASSWTREVAGELFF
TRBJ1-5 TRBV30 CAWSTQGQPQHF
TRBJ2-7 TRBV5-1 CASSQSGTPYEQYF
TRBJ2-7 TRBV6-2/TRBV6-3 CASSYGLAGVGYEQYF
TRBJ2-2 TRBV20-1 CSASGGGSGTGELFF
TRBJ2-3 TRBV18 CASSPTTGGSTDTQYF
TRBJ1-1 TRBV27 CASRDRLLNTEAFF
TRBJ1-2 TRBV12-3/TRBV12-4 CASSLTGYGYTF
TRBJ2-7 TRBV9 CASSPRLAGTYEQYF
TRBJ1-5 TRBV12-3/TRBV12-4 CASSSRQGATNQPQHF
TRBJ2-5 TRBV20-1 CSASRGGRAVWGQETQYF
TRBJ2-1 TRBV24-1 CATSDLTSGDRNEQFF
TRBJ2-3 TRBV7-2 CASSLSAQRGDTQYF
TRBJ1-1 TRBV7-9 CASSWGQSRNTEAFF
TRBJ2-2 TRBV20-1 CSARQRERVTGELFF
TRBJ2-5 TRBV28 CASSLSRAETQYF
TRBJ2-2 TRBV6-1 CASTLLGRGNTGELFF